The next 14 T cell receptor beta chains were all read from a single sample in a study of T-cell memory formation after mild COVID-19. Each CDR3 protein is one row after TCRdb ran MiXCR on the 5' RACE reads. The sample contains around 250,000 distinct CDR3 sequences, about 16% of which appear only once. Material: PBMCs or a T cell subset sorted from them (not recorded which). The receptors shown here come from a man aged 18 to 29 who had mild COVID-19 (a few samples of this study predate the infection). Cell type and time point are not known.

The chain uses TRBV5-1 and TRBJ2-3, with a tentative D call TRBD1 (6 bases). V was cut by 2 bases and J by 2 bases, with 9 bases left in between. The CDR3 loop spans 14 amino acids. Germline V gives CDR1 SGHRS, CDR2 YFSETQ. The CDR3 here is CASSFGQTTDTQYF. CDR3 coding DNA: TGCGCCAGCAGCTTCGGACAGACCACAGATACGCAGTATTTT. Based on the CDR3 plus reference TRBV5-1 and TRBJ2-3, the full variable domain is KAGVTQTPRYLIKTRGQQVTLSCSPISGHRSVSWYQQTPGQGLQFLFEYFSETQRNKGNFPGRFSGRQFSNSRSEMNVSTLELGDSALYLCASSFGQTTDTQYFGPGTRLTVL.

This sequence joins TRBV6-2 or TRBV6-3 and TRBJ1-5; perhaps TRBD1 as D (5 bases). V was trimmed by 4 bases and J by 7 bases, leaving 23 bases between them. The germline gives CDR1 MNHEY, CDR2 SVGEGT. This CDR3 spans 17 amino acids. Written as DNA, the CDR3 is TGTGCCAGCAGTTGGAGCCATGGGACGGCTTACGGACAGCCCCAGCATTTT. This translates into CASSWSHGTAYGQPQHF.

The chain links TRBV20-1 to TRBJ1-2, with 8 bases matching TRBD1. Trimming cost V 3 bases and J 8 bases; bases outside gene matches: 8. This CDR3 is built from 13 residues. Germline V lookup: CDR1 DFQATT, CDR2 SNEGSKA (reference sequence). In nucleotides, the CDR3 is TGCAGTGCTAGGGAACCCGGGACAGGAGGCTACACCTTC. Translation: CSAREPGTGGYTF.

This clonotype was observed a few times. The V call is TRBV29-1, the J call TRBJ2-5; no reliable D call. Trimming shortened V by 0 bases and J by 6 bases, and 20 bases separated the two germline ends. This CDR3 region has 16 residues. Germline CDR1 and CDR2: SQVTM and ANQGSEA. CDR3 residues: CSVEEVAVVPLQTQYF. Written as DNA, the CDR3 is TGCAGCGTTGAAGAGGTGGCCGTCGTGCCGCTGCAGACCCAGTACTTC.

This clonotype was seen only a few times. V gene TRBV25-1 combines with J gene TRBJ2-5; TRBD2 aligns across 8 bases. The junction had 7 bases not matched to a gene; V was cut back by 8 bases and J by 5 bases. The CDR3 sequence is 13 residues long. CDR1 MGHDK and CDR2 SYGVNS come from the germline V gene. The CDR3 sequence: CASRGGYGETQYF. For the CDR3, the DNA is TGTGCCAGCCGGGGGGGTTACGGTGAGACCCAGTACTTC.

This clonotype has more than one count but fewer than ten. V is TRBV24-1 and J is TRBJ2-1; D remains unclear. The CDR3 spans 11 residues. V shed 0 bases and J shed 8 bases, with 1 base lying between them. The germline V gene encodes CDR1 KGHDR and CDR2 SFDVKD. CDR3 DNA: TGTGCCACCAGTGATTTGCATGAGCAGTTCTTC. It encodes CATSDLHEQFF.

The chain joins TRBV5-1 to TRBJ1-5, with a tentative D call TRBD1 (5 bases). The CDR3 consists of 14 residues. V was clipped by 0 bases and J by 4 bases, with 8 bases between them. Looked up from germline, CDR1 is SGHRS and CDR2 is YFSETQ. The CDR3 DNA is TGCGCCAGCAGCTTGGGGGACCAGAATCAGCCCCAGCATTTT. This sequence encodes CASSLGDQNQPQHF.

The chain employs TRBV25-1 and TRBJ1-1; D possibly corresponds to TRBD1 (5 bases). The CDR3 runs 16 residues. The germline V and J ends were trimmed by 4 bases and 0 bases, with 15 bases remaining between them. The germline V gene has CDR1 MGHDK and CDR2 SYGVNS. CDR3 DNA: TGTGCCAGCAGTGGGGGCCAGGGCGTAGTGAACACTGAAGCTTTCTTT. This sequence encodes CASSGGQGVVNTEAFF.

The V call is TRBV27, the J call TRBJ2-5, with D unclear. Per the germline V gene, CDR1 is MNHEY and CDR2 is SMNVEV (reference sequence). The CDR3 runs 13 residues. The germline V and J ends were trimmed by 0 bases and 9 bases, with 11 bases remaining between them. CDR3 amino acids: CASSLSLLGPQYF. CDR3 DNA: TGTGCCAGCAGTTTATCTCTACTCGGACCCCAGTACTTC.

The chain is built from TRBV5-1 and TRBJ1-6; D ambiguous. V was cut by 0 bases and J by 6 bases, with 13 bases left in between. The CDR3 is 16 residues long. In germline, CDR1 is SGHRS, CDR2 YFSETQ. The CDR3 loop is CASSLAGQRGNSPLHF. The CDR3 coding sequence is TGCGCCAGCAGCTTGGCCGGGCAGCGGGGTAATTCACCCCTCCACTTT.

The J gene is TRBJ2-5, the V gene TRBV7-6; TRBD1 matches at 8 bases. CDR1 and CDR2 from the germline V gene are SGHVS and FNYEAQ. This CDR3 has 11 amino acids. V trimming: 8 bases; J trimming: 11 bases; junction bases outside the gene matches: 7. The CDR3 spells CASRQGKGQYF. The CDR3 coding sequence is TGTGCCAGCCGACAGGGGAAGGGTCAGTACTTC.

The chain recombines TRBV5-1 with TRBJ2-3, with D perhaps matching TRBD2 (8 bases). V was shortened by 3 bases and J by 2 bases, with 19 bases between the two germline ends. The CDR3 spans 17 residues. In germline, CDR1 is SGHRS, CDR2 YFSETQ. The CDR3 nucleotides are TGCGCCAGCAGCTCGGGGGGGACAGCAATTACCACAGATACGCAGTATTTT. Translated: CASSSGGTAITTDTQYF.

This clonotype has more than one count but fewer than ten. CDR3 in amino acids: CASSGQGAGEQYF. The CDR3 coding sequence is TGTGCCAGCAGCGGACAGGGGGCGGGCGAGCAGTACTTC. The chain recombines TRBV6-6 with TRBJ2-7; 11 nucleotides align to TRBD1. Losses at the gene ends were 6 bases for V and 6 bases for J; bases not matched to a gene: 4. CDR1 is MNHNY and CDR2 is SVGAGI in the germline V gene (reference sequence). The CDR3 loop spans 13 amino acids.

This clonotype was counted a few times. Mismatch with germline at one junction end may stem from a read error. The rearrangement links TRBV6-2 or TRBV6-3 to TRBJ2-5, with 7 nucleotides matching TRBD2. Per germline, CDR1 MNHEY and CDR2 SVGEGT. This CDR3 comprises 12 residues. The CDR3 region has the DNA TGTGCCAGCAGTTACTCGACTGTAGGGAGGGTCTTC. Protein: CASSYSTVGRVF.